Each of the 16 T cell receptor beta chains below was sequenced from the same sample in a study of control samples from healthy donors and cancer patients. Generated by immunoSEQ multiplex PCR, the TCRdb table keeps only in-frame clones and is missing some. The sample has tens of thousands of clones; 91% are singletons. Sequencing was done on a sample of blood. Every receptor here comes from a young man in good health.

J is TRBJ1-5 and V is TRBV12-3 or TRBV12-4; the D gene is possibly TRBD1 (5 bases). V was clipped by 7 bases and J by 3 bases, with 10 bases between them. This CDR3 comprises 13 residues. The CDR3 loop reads CASISGDNQPQHF. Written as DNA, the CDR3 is TGTGCCAGCATATCGGGGGACAATCAGCCCCAGCATTTT.

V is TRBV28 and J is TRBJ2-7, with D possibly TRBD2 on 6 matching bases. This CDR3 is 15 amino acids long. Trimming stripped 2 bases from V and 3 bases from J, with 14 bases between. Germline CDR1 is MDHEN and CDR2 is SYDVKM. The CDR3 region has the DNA TGTGCCAGCAGTTTAAGGCAGGTGGGGGGCTACGAGCAGTACTTC. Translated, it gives CASSLRQVGGYEQYF. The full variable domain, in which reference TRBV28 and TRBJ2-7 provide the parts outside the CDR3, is DVKVTQSSRYLVKRTGEKVFLECVQDMDHENMFWYRQDPGLGLRLIYFSYDVKMKEKGDIPEGYSVSREKKERFSLILESASTNQTSMYLCASSLRQVGGYEQYFGPGTRLTVT.

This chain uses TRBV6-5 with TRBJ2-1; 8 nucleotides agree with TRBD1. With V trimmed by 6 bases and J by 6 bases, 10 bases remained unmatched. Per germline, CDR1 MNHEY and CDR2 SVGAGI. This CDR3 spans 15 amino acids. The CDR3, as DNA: TGTGCCAGCAGGGAGACAGGGGCCCTGTTCAATGAGCAGTTCTTC. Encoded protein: CASRETGALFNEQFF.

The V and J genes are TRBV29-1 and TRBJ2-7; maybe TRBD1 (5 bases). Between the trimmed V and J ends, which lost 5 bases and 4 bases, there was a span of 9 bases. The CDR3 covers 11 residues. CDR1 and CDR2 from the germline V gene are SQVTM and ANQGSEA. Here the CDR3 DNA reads TGCAGCGTTAGTACAGGTTACGAGCAGTACTTC. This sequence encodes CSVSTGYEQYF.

The CDR3 reads CASSQESGDGYNSPLHF. The CDR3 DNA follows: TGTGCCAGCAGCCAAGAGAGTGGGGACGGCTATAATTCACCCCTCCACTTT. This chain uses TRBV4-2 with TRBJ1-6, with D possibly being TRBD1 (5 bases). The V and J ends lost 0 bases and 3 bases respectively, with 12 bases between them. Germline CDR1 is LGHNA and CDR2 is YNFKEQ. The CDR3 loop spans 17 amino acids.

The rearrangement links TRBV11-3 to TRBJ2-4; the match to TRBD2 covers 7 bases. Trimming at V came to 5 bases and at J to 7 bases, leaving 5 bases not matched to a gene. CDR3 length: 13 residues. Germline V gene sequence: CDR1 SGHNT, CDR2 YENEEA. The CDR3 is CASSPGEGNIQYF. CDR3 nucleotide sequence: TGTGCCAGCAGCCCCGGGGAGGGGAACATTCAGTACTTC.

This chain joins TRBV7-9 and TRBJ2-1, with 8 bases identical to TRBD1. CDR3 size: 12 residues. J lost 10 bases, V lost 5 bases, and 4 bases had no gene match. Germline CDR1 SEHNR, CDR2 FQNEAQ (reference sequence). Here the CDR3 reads CASSQTGVEQFF. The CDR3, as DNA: TGTGCCAGCAGCCAGACAGGGGTCGAGCAGTTCTTC.

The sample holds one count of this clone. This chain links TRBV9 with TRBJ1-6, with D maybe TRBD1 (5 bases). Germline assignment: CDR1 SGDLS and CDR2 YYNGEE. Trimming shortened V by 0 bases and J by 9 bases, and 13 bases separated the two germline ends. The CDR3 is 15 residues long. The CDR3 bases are TGTGCCAGCAGCGTAGACCTGCAGGGCCGTTCACCCCTCCACTTT. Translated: CASSVDLQGRSPLHF.

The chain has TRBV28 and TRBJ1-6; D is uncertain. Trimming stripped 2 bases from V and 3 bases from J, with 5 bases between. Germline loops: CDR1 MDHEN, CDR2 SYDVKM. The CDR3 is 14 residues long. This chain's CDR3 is CASSLGSYNSPLHF. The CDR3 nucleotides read TGTGCCAGCAGTTTAGGAAGCTATAATTCACCCCTCCACTTT.

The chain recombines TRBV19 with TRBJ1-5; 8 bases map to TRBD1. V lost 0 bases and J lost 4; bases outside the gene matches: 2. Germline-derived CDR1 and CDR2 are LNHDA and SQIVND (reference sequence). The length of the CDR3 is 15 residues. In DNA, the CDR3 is TGTGCCAGTAGTATAGAACAGGGGGGTAATCAGCCCCAGCATTTT. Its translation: CASSIEQGGNQPQHF.

Here the CDR3 DNA reads TGCGCCAGCAGCCAAGATAGGCTAGCGAGTAGCGGGGAGCTGTTTTTT. The encoded protein is CASSQDRLASSGELFF. The J gene is TRBJ2-2, the V gene TRBV4-3; D possibly corresponds to TRBD2 (6 bases). The V end was cut by 0 bases, the J end by 7 bases, with 15 bases between. The germline CDR1 and CDR2 sequences are LGHNA and YSLEER. CDR3 length: 16 residues.

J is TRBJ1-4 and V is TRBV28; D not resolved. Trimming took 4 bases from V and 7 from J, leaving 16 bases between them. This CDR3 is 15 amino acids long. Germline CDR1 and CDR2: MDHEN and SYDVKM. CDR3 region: CASSSAGHYSEKLFF. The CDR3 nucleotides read TGTGCCAGCAGTTCTGCAGGCCATTATAGTGAAAAACTGTTTTTT.

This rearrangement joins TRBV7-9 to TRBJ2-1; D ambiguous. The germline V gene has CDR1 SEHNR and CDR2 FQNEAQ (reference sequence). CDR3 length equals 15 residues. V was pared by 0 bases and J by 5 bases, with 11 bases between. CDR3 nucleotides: TGTGCCAGCAGCTTAGCGTCAACTGATAACAATGAGCAGTTCTTC. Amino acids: CASSLASTDNNEQFF.

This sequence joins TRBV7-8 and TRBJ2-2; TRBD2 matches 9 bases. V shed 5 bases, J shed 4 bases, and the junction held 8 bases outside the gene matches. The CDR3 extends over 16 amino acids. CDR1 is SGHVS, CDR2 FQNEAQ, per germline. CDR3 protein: CASSPMGGGGTGELFF. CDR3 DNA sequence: TGTGCCAGCAGCCCTATGGGCGGGGGGGGCACCGGGGAGCTGTTTTTT.

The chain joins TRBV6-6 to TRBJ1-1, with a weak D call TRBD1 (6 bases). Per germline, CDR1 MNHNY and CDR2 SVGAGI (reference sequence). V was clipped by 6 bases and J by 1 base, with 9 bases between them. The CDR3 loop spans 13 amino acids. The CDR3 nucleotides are TGTGCCAGCAGCCAACAGGGGAACACTGAAGCTTTCTTT. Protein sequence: CASSQQGNTEAFF.

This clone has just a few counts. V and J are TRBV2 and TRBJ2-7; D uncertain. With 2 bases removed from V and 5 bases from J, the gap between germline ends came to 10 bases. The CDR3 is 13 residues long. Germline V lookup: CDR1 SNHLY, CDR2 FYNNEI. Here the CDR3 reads CASSEYGRNEQYF. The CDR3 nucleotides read TGTGCCAGCAGTGAATATGGTAGGAACGAGCAGTACTTC.